Presented here are 31 T cell receptor beta chains from one specimen sequenced in a study of blood T cell repertoires in COVID-19 (dated by TCRdb to the early 2020s). Preparation of the library involved the immunoSEQ multiplex PCR assay. TCRdb re-hosts the immuneACCESS table, in-frame sequences only. Its copies lack some clones; in the studies checked, an unresolved V gene accounts for under half of them, and the cause for the rest is not known. For this sample the table gives about 190,000 clones, of which more than 75% were detected only once. Roughly an eighth of the sample comes from the top ten. The sequencing sample was made of peripheral blood. These receptors were taken from a woman in her 70s with COVID-19, enrolled during active disease.

This rearrangement joins TRBV19 to TRBJ1-1, with 10 bases identical to TRBD1. The junction had 5 bases not matched to a gene; V was cut back by 4 bases and J by 3 bases. The CDR3 extends over 15 amino acids. Germline V gene data show CDR1 as LNHDA and CDR2 as SQIVND (reference sequence). Here the CDR3 reads CASSKTGGRDTEAFF. CDR3 sequence (DNA): TGTGCCAGTAGTAAGACAGGGGGCAGGGACACTGAAGCTTTCTTT. The variable domain in full, with the rest retrieved from reference TRBV19 and TRBJ1-1, is DGGITQSPKYLFRKEGQNVTLSCEQNLNHDAMYWYRQDPGQGLRLIYYSQIVNDFQKGDIAEGYSVSREKKESFPLTVTSAQKNPTAFYLCASSKTGGRDTEAFFGQGTRLTVV.

The V call is TRBV4-1, the J call TRBJ2-5, with a tentative D call TRBD1 (6 bases). V dropped 4 bases and J dropped 2 bases, with 17 bases sitting between them. This CDR3 comprises 16 residues. CDR1 and CDR2 from the germline V gene are MGHRA and YSYEKL. This CDR3 is CASSRIPGQDQETQYF. The CDR3 DNA reads as TGCGCCAGCAGCCGGATACCGGGACAAGATCAAGAGACCCAGTACTTC.

This rearrangement joins TRBV19 to TRBJ1-6; no definite D call. CDR3 size: 12 residues. With 3 bases removed from V and 7 bases from J, the gap between germline ends came to 4 bases. CDR1 is LNHDA, CDR2 SQIVND, per germline (reference sequence). The DNA for the CDR3 is TGTGCCAGTAGTATTAGCAATTCACCCCTCCACTTT. Translated: CASSISNSPLHF.

The chain couples TRBV6-1 to TRBJ1-3; D perhaps matches TRBD1 (5 bases). Deletions cut 2 bases from V and 3 bases from J, with 17 bases between. The CDR3 is 17 amino acids. The germline V gene has CDR1 MNHNS and CDR2 SASEGT. The CDR3 nucleotides are TGTGCCAGCAGTGAAACGAGTATGACAGCCTATGGAAACACCATATATTTT. This gives the protein CASSETSMTAYGNTIYF.

The gene calls are TRBV5-1 and TRBJ2-1; 14 nucleotides agree with TRBD2. V dropped 3 bases and J dropped 6; count of bases not matched to a gene: 8. Germline lookup yields CDR1 SGHRS and CDR2 YFSETQ. The CDR3 has 17 residues. The CDR3 region has the DNA TGCGCCAGCAGCTCGGGACTAGCGGGAGAAGTAGCCAATGAGCAGTTCTTC. Its protein is CASSSGLAGEVANEQFF.

This chain uses TRBV29-1 with TRBJ1-2, with TRBD1 identical over 9 bases. From germline, CDR1 is SQVTM and CDR2 ANQGSEA. This CDR3 is built from 14 residues. The V segment lost 6 bases and the J segment 0 bases; nucleotides outside the gene matches: 5. CDR3 in DNA: TGCAGCGTCCGGGACAGGGTAACTAACTATGGCTACACCTTC. Translated, it gives CSVRDRVTNYGYTF.

The chain couples TRBV19 to TRBJ1-1; maybe TRBD1 (5 bases). The V end lost 5 bases, the J end lost 6 bases, and 10 bases lay between the germline ends. CDR1 is LNHDA, CDR2 SQIVND, per germline (reference sequence). The CDR3 runs to 12 residues. DNA for the CDR3: TGTGCCAGTAGTCCCCGGACACCTGAAGCTTTCTTT. Its translation: CASSPRTPEAFF.

The chain uses TRBV7-2 and TRBJ2-5; maybe TRBD2 (5 bases). Per germline, CDR1 SGHTA and CDR2 FQGNSA. The CDR3 runs to 14 residues. Trimming removed 5 bases from V and 9 bases from J, with 19 bases in between. CDR3 loop: CASSPNGLPEAQYF. CDR3 coding DNA: TGTGCCAGCAGCCCAAACGGACTGCCGGAGGCCCAGTACTTC.

This clone occurred a few times. This sequence joins TRBV14 and TRBJ2-3, with D tentatively TRBD1 (6 bases). Between the trimmed V and J ends, which lost 1 base and 3 bases, there was a span of 17 bases. In germline, CDR1 is SGHDN, CDR2 FVKESK. This CDR3 region has 17 residues. The CDR3 DNA is TGTGCCAGCAGCCAAGGTCGGTGGGGGCTGGGGACAGATACGCAGTATTTT. Its protein product is CASSQGRWGLGTDTQYF.

This clone was seen a single time. The same CDR3 is also encoded by other DNA sequences in this sample. The chain carries TRBV6-4 and TRBJ1-1, with D perhaps matching TRBD1 (5 bases). CDR3 length: 13 residues. The V end lost 5 bases, the J end lost 1 base, and 8 bases lay between the germline ends. From germline, CDR1 is MRHNA and CDR2 SNTAGT. CDR3 nucleotide sequence: TGTGCCAGCAGTAGAGACAGGAACACTGAAGCTTTCTTT. Its protein product is CASSRDRNTEAFF.

This rearrangement joins TRBV7-9 to TRBJ2-7, with D hard to call. The CDR3 sequence is 15 residues long. Between the trimmed V and J ends, which lost 2 bases and 1 base, there was a span of 12 bases. The germline gives CDR1 SEHNR, CDR2 FQNEAQ (reference sequence). The CDR3 DNA is TGTGCCAGCAGCTTAAGAGGCCCTGGGTCCTACGAGCAGTACTTC. Protein: CASSLRGPGSYEQYF.

Here the CDR3 DNA reads TGTGCCAGTACGATAACCGGGACAGGGAATGAGCAGTTCTTC. Protein product: CASTITGTGNEQFF. The chain has TRBV19 and TRBJ2-1, with TRBD1 matching over 9 bases. J lost 7 bases, V lost 7 bases, and 8 bases had no gene match. The CDR3 has 14 residues. Germline V gene sequence: CDR1 LNHDA, CDR2 SQIVND (reference sequence).

This chain links TRBV25-1 with TRBJ1-1; D may be TRBD1 (5 bases). V lost 8 bases and J 3 bases, leaving 13 bases between the germline ends. The CDR3 loop spans 13 amino acids. Looked up from germline, CDR1 is MGHDK and CDR2 is SYGVNS. CDR3 DNA: TGTGCCAGCGAAGGGGTTTGGGACACTGAAGCTTTCTTT. It specifies CASEGVWDTEAFF.

V gene TRBV29-1 combines with J gene TRBJ2-1; 7 bases fit TRBD2. CDR3 length: 15 residues. J gave up 9 bases and V 7 bases, and 18 bases lay outside the gene matches. Per germline, CDR1 SQVTM and CDR2 ANQGSEA. The CDR3, as DNA: TGCAGCGAGACCCAGTCTGGCGGGAGTTTTGGTGAGCAGTTCTTC. Translation gives CSETQSGGSFGEQFF.

The genes are TRBV7-9 and TRBJ2-6; D is ambiguous. Germline CDR1 is SEHNR and CDR2 is FQNEAQ (reference sequence). The V end lost 1 base, the J end lost 1 base, and 5 bases lay between the germline ends. The length of the CDR3 is 15 residues. CDR3 bases: TGTGCCAGCAGCTTAGTCTTATCTGGGGCCAACGTCCTGACTTTC. Amino acids: CASSLVLSGANVLTF.

This clone appeared a few times. The CDR3 sequence: CASSLIIESGNTIYF. The CDR3 nucleotides read TGTGCCAGCAGTTTAATAATAGAATCTGGAAACACCATATATTTT. This chain connects TRBV7-9 to TRBJ1-3; D uncertain. Germline CDR1 and CDR2: SEHNR and FQNEAQ (reference sequence). Trimming shortened V by 6 bases and J by 1 base, and 13 bases separated the two germline ends. This CDR3 region has 15 residues.

The rearrangement links TRBV3-1 (or the pseudogene TRBV3-2) to TRBJ2-2; tentatively, D is TRBD1 (5 bases). The CDR3 extends over 14 amino acids. Germline V lookup: CDR1 LGHDT, CDR2 YNNKEL (reference sequence). V lost 3 bases and J lost 4, with 9 bases in between. The CDR3 DNA reads as TGTGCCAGCAGCCACGGACAAGGCACCGGGGAGCTGTTTTTT. Residues: CASSHGQGTGELFF.

This chain joins TRBV5-6 and TRBJ2-5, with D hard to call. CDR3 length equals 13 residues. Trimming pared 3 bases from V and 9 bases from J, leaving 15 bases between. Germline V lookup: CDR1 SGHDT, CDR2 YYEEEE. The chain's CDR3 is CASSSPTYEAQYF. CDR3 DNA: TGTGCCAGCAGCTCACCTACCTATGAGGCCCAGTACTTC.

This rearrangement joins TRBV5-4 to TRBJ2-1, with 13 bases matching TRBD2. From germline, CDR1 is SGHNT and CDR2 YYREEE (reference sequence). Trimming cost V 3 bases and J 8 bases; bases outside gene matches: 8. The CDR3 loop spans 16 amino acids. The CDR3 DNA sequence: TGTGCCAGCAGCTCAGGAGGACTAGCGGGAGAGCATGAGCAGTTCTTC. The encoded protein is CASSSGGLAGEHEQFF. Combining the CDR3 with reference TRBV5-4 and TRBJ2-1 gives the whole variable domain ETGVTQSPTHLIKTRGQQVTLRCSSQSGHNTVSWYQQALGQGPQFIFQYYREEENGRGNFPPRFSGLQFPNYSSELNVNALELDDSALYLCASSSGGLAGEHEQFFGPGTRLTVL.

The chain recombines TRBV18 with TRBJ2-5; D is uncertain. Germline V CDR1 and CDR2: KGHSH, LQKENI. V shed 6 bases and J shed 2 bases, with 4 bases lying between them. CDR3 length: 11 residues. Written as DNA, the CDR3 is TGTGCCAGCTCCCCGCAAGAGACCCAGTACTTC. Translating gives CASSPQETQYF.

V usage is TRBV11-2 and J usage is TRBJ2-5; D is possibly TRBD2 (5 bases). CDR1 is SGHAT, CDR2 FQNNGV, per germline. The CDR3 totals 17 residues. V lost 5 bases to trimming and J lost 1 base, with 20 bases between them. The CDR3 loop reads CASSPRVRGKPQETQYF. The CDR3 region has the DNA TGTGCCAGCAGCCCTCGGGTACGAGGGAAGCCCCAAGAGACCCAGTACTTC.

The chain couples TRBV30 to TRBJ2-7; D not certain. The CDR3 runs 18 residues. Germline CDR1 and CDR2: GTSNPN and SVGIG (reference sequence). Deletions cut 4 bases from V and 4 bases from J, with 29 bases between. The CDR3: CAWTHLPGRHLGMYEQYF. The CDR3 DNA reads TGTGCCTGGACTCACTTGCCTGGGCGTCATTTAGGCATGTACGAGCAGTACTTC.

The chain couples TRBV29-1 to TRBJ2-1; 8 bases align to TRBD2. The germline CDR1 and CDR2 sequences are SQVTM and ANQGSEA. CDR3 length: 14 amino acids. The CDR3 DNA sequence: TGCGGCTTGATGGGGACGGCGACTAGCGCCGAGCAGTTCTTC. It translates to CGLMGTATSAEQFF.

This clone has only one observation. The V gene is TRBV2, the J gene TRBJ1-2, with a possible D match to TRBD1 (5 bases). The CDR3 loop spans 12 amino acids. CDR1 SNHLY and CDR2 FYNNEI come from the germline V gene. Deletions cut 8 bases from V and 6 bases from J, with 13 bases between. The CDR3 sequence: CASGRGFDGYTF. CDR3 bases: TGTGCCAGCGGGCGGGGGTTCGATGGCTACACCTTC.

The chain employs TRBV15 and TRBJ2-5, with 7 bases identical to TRBD1. V lost 0 bases, J lost 2 bases, and 3 bases stayed unmatched. This CDR3 has 15 residues. Germline loops: CDR1 LNHNV, CDR2 YYDKDF (reference sequence). CDR3 in DNA: TGTGCCACCAGCAGAGAACGACAGGGACAAGAGACCCAGTACTTC. It is translated as CATSRERQGQETQYF.

The chain joins TRBV28 to TRBJ2-3; 9 nucleotides line up with TRBD2. There are 16 residues in the CDR3. Germline CDR1 MDHEN, CDR2 SYDVKM. V lost 0 bases, J lost 2 bases, and 3 bases stayed unmatched. CDR3 protein: CASSLWGGRATDTQYF. The CDR3 DNA is TGTGCCAGCAGTTTATGGGGCGGGAGGGCCACAGATACGCAGTATTTT.

The gene calls are TRBV27 and TRBJ2-7; 7 bases map to TRBD2. The CDR3 contains 13 residues. CDR1 is MNHEY and CDR2 is SMNVEV in the germline V gene (reference sequence). With 6 bases clipped from V and 4 bases from J, the junction kept 6 bases outside the gene matches. CDR3 sequence reads: CASSLRGVYEQYF. The CDR3 DNA is TGTGCCAGCAGCTTACGGGGGGTATACGAGCAGTACTTC.

Only a few counts were recorded for this clone. Different DNA sequences within this sample yield the same CDR3. The chain has TRBV20-1 and TRBJ2-7; weak D call: TRBD1 (5 bases). The germline V and J ends were trimmed by 6 bases and 3 bases, with 9 bases remaining between them. This CDR3 is built from 11 residues. Germline CDR1 DFQATT, CDR2 SNEGSKA (reference sequence). CDR3 sequence: CSAWTSYEQYF. CDR3 nucleotide sequence: TGCAGTGCCTGGACAAGCTACGAGCAGTACTTC.

The chain employs TRBV7-2 and TRBJ2-7; 7 nucleotides align to TRBD2. The CDR3 runs 14 residues. Trimming took 5 bases from V and 0 from J; bases not matched to a gene: 4. CDR1 and CDR2 (germline): SGHTA, FQGNSA. CDR3 sequence reads: CASSSGTYSYEQYF. In DNA, the CDR3 is TGTGCCAGCAGCAGCGGGACGTACTCCTACGAGCAGTACTTC.

This clone has just a few counts. The same CDR3 arises from other DNA sequences in this sample as well. CDR3 sequence: CASSPTVSYGYTF. DNA of the CDR3: TGTGCCAGCAGTCCGACAGTTAGCTATGGCTACACCTTC. The chain is built from TRBV28 and TRBJ1-2, with a weak D call TRBD1 (5 bases). V dropped 5 bases and J dropped 4 bases, with 11 bases sitting between them. The CDR3 length is 13 residues. Germline-derived CDR1 and CDR2 are MDHEN and SYDVKM.

The chain combines TRBV3-1 (or the pseudogene TRBV3-2) with TRBJ2-7; 8 bases match TRBD2. Germline-derived CDR1 and CDR2 are LGHDT and YNNKEL (reference sequence). Trimming removed 1 base from V and 4 bases from J; junction bases left unmatched: 6. The length of the CDR3 is 15 residues. CDR3 loop: CASSQVTGGAYEQYF. The CDR3 coding sequence is TGTGCCAGCAGCCAAGTTACGGGGGGGGCATACGAGCAGTACTTC.